This entry concerns a single T cell receptor beta chain. This CDR3 is built from 17 residues. Between the trimmed V and J ends, which lost 0 bases and 2 bases, there was a span of 17 bases. Germline V CDR1 and CDR2: KGHSH, LQKENI. The method was immunoSEQ multiplex PCR; TCRdb's version includes in-frame clones alone and lacks a portion of them. The profile covers tens of thousands of clones, with approximately 40% appearing a single time and 1.3% to 1.5% taken by the ten largest. Roughly 200,000 CFSE-labeled responder cells were plated with roughly 200,000 irradiated, violet-dye-labeled stimulator cells. This sample stems from a study of graft-versus-host responses after intestinal transplantation. Study observations and caveats: Early post-transplant HvG declines tracked with peak circulating GvH clone levels.

The clonotype originates from a human patient who was an organ donor for intestinal transplantation. V usage is TRBV18 and J usage is TRBJ2-7, with D hard to call. The material sequenced was alloreactive CD8+ T cells from a mixed lymphocyte reaction culture, taken before transplantation. Subset denoted: CFSE-low proliferating T cells sorted from roughly six-day pre-transplant mixed lymphocyte reaction (GvH or HvG direction). The CDR3 here is CASSPPGSPLPTYEQYF. The CDR3 coding sequence is TGTGCCAGCTCACCACCAGGGTCCCCCTTGCCCACCTACGAGCAGTACTTC. The full variable domain, rest sourced from reference TRBV18 and TRBJ2-7, is NAGVMQNPRHLVRRRGQEARLRCSPMKGHSHVYWYRQLPEEGLKFMVYLQKENIIDESGMPKERFSAEFPKEGPSILRIQQVVRGDSAAYFCASSPPGSPLPTYEQYFGPGTRLTVT.